A selection of T cell receptor beta chains follows, all from one sample in a study of regulatory T cells in long-lasting Graves disease. From the multiplex PCR reads, TCRdb called clonotypes with MiXCR, one entry per CDR3 protein. The sample contains under 300,000 distinct CDR3 sequences, roughly a fifth of which appear only once. Specimen: peripheral blood mononuclear cells (PBMCs), collected at new diagnosis, from a patient treated with antithyroid drugs. The receptor set was obtained from a female donor with Graves disease. CDR3s leave out the opening cysteine and the closing phenylalanine or tryptophan. Each record gives: CDR3 protein, J gene, V gene, clone size. Expanded clones are given a class, and other clones once, few, many or no size at all.

CDR3: SARDRGEKLF
J: TRBJ1-4
V: TRBV20-1
size: many

CDR3: ASSAGQGVAYT
J: TRBJ1-2
V: TRBV12-3/TRBV12-4
size: many

CDR3: ASSIAGGRQPQH
J: TRBJ1-5
V: TRBV19
size: many

CDR3: ATQGNHGELF
J: TRBJ2-2
V: TRBV10-2
size: few

CDR3: ASSSRTGNTEAF
J: TRBJ1-1
V: TRBV11-2
size: many

CDR3: AISETGDEAF
J: TRBJ1-1
V: TRBV10-3
size: many

CDR3: SVGGQETSYEQY
J: TRBJ2-7
V: TRBV29-1
size: many

CDR3: ASSVQRAVAF
J: TRBJ1-1
V: TRBV2
size: few

CDR3: ASTGNEQF
J: TRBJ2-1
V: TRBV28
size: many

CDR3: ASSLQPTTGELF
J: TRBJ2-2
V: TRBV7-2
size: many

CDR3: ASSQGLANSRPQH
J: TRBJ1-5
V: TRBV4-3
size: .

CDR3: ASSFSGVSRETQY
J: TRBJ2-5
V: TRBV7-3
size: many

CDR3: ASSKGLRNSGNTIY
J: TRBJ1-3
V: TRBV14
size: .

CDR3: ASSVEQGAHTIY
J: TRBJ1-3
V: TRBV9
size: .

CDR3: ASSQAEASYNSPLH
J: TRBJ1-6
V: TRBV4-3
size: .

CDR3: ASSLAGGPGNEQF
J: TRBJ2-1
V: TRBV5-1
size: many

CDR3: ASSQVFQGMVEQY
J: TRBJ2-7
V: TRBV4-1
size: few

CDR3: ASSVGLDRVYSPLH
J: TRBJ1-6
V: TRBV9
size: few

CDR3: ASSTGTSGRFGTDTQY
J: TRBJ2-3
V: TRBV6-1
size: .

CDR3: ASSREGGVTEAF
J: TRBJ1-1
V: TRBV7-2
size: many

CDR3: ASSLVGLAGGLETQY
J: TRBJ2-5
V: TRBV7-2
size: .

CDR3: ASSLHRDRYNEQF
J: TRBJ2-1
V: TRBV5-1
size: many

CDR3: ASTRSTGSSYEQY
J: TRBJ2-7
V: TRBV7-9
size: many

CDR3: SAQSGRVGYNEQF
J: TRBJ2-1
V: TRBV20-1
size: many

CDR3: SARDQGEGDYGYT
J: TRBJ1-2
V: TRBV20-1
size: many

CDR3: SARALTEGPQH
J: TRBJ1-5
V: TRBV20-1
size: many

CDR3: ASSLRLESYEQY
J: TRBJ2-7
V: TRBV12-3/TRBV12-4
size: many

CDR3: ASTPGGERVTDTQY
J: TRBJ2-3
V: TRBV6-1
size: few

CDR3: ASMRGAPDVLT
J: TRBJ2-6
V: TRBV2
size: .

CDR3: SANPPWGGQGGSYEQY
J: TRBJ2-7
V: TRBV20-1
size: many

CDR3: AISGLAGVREQF
J: TRBJ2-1
V: TRBV25-1
size: .

CDR3: ASSLVAGAAFTDTQY
J: TRBJ2-3
V: TRBV7-2
size: many

CDR3: ASSLGTPGTQY
J: TRBJ2-5
V: TRBV5-5
size: many

CDR3: ASSQRTSVRNEQF
J: TRBJ2-1
V: TRBV4-1
size: .

CDR3: SASSFNEQF
J: TRBJ2-1
V: TRBV20-1
size: many

CDR3: ASSLQGKSSPLH
J: TRBJ1-6
V: TRBV7-2
size: few